The next 21 T cell receptor beta chains were all read from a single sample in a study of T cell responses to AZD1222 COVID-19 vaccine. Clones were read by immunoSEQ multiplex PCR, and TCRdb kept only the in-frame ones, dropping some. Of 90,000 or so clones in the sample, over 75% were seen once. This material consisted of peripheral blood, taken on day 0 of AZD1222 vaccination. The receptor source for this set is an adult in good health.

The CDR3 protein is CASLGPVNTEAFF. The CDR3 DNA follows: TGTGCCAGTCTAGGCCCCGTGAACACTGAAGCTTTCTTT. J is TRBJ1-1 and V is TRBV6-5, with D uncertain. The CDR3 runs 13 residues. Germline assignment: CDR1 MNHEY and CDR2 SVGAGI. Trimming pared 9 bases from V and 0 bases from J, leaving 11 bases between.

The rearrangement uses TRBV7-8 and TRBJ1-1; D is perhaps TRBD1 (6 bases). CDR1 and CDR2 from the germline V gene are SGHVS and FQNEAQ. With 3 bases removed from V and 4 bases from J, the gap between germline ends came to 15 bases. CDR3 length: 15 residues. For the CDR3, the DNA is TGTGCCAGCAGCTTGTCGCAGGGGACGGGCACTGAAGCTTTCTTT. It encodes CASSLSQGTGTEAFF.

Turning to this clone: This CDR3 is also generated by other DNA sequences in the sample. The V call is TRBV5-1, the J call TRBJ2-1; the D is unclear. CDR1 and CDR2 from the germline V gene are SGHRS and YFSETQ. Between the trimmed V and J ends, which lost 0 bases and 3 bases, there was a span of 4 bases. CDR3 size: 13 residues. CDR3 protein: CASSLGGYNEQFF. The CDR3 bases are TGCGCCAGCAGCTTGGGGGGCTACAATGAGCAGTTCTTC.

V usage is TRBV2 and J usage is TRBJ1-2; 7 positions agree with TRBD1. Germline V gene data show CDR1 as SNHLY and CDR2 as FYNNEI. The CDR3 loop spans 13 amino acids. Losses at the gene ends were 7 bases for V and 8 bases for J; bases not matched to a gene: 10. CDR3 sequence: CASKETGRQGYTF. In nucleotides, the CDR3 is TGTGCCAGCAAGGAGACAGGGCGTCAAGGCTACACCTTC.

The V call is TRBV9, the J call TRBJ2-5; TRBD2 matches at 14 bases. Germline V gene lookup returns CDR1 SGDLS and CDR2 YYNGEE. CDR3 length equals 16 residues. V shed 4 bases and J 5 bases; nucleotides not matched to a gene: 7. The CDR3 is CASSPGTSGSGETQYF. The CDR3 DNA is TGTGCCAGCAGCCCCGGGACTAGCGGGAGCGGGGAGACCCAGTACTTC.

This clone has only one observation. This chain links TRBV7-2 with TRBJ1-2, with D unclear. This CDR3 spans 12 amino acids. The V gene lost 3 bases and the J gene lost 8 bases, with 10 bases spanning the gap. Per germline, CDR1 SGHTA and CDR2 FQGNSA. CDR3 protein: CASSFISGGYTF. CDR3 DNA: TGTGCCAGCAGCTTTATTAGCGGCGGCTACACCTTC.

The V call is TRBV5-1, the J call TRBJ2-3; tentatively, D is TRBD1 or TRBD2 (5 bases each). Trimming pared 4 bases from V and 9 bases from J, leaving 12 bases between. This CDR3 spans 12 amino acids. Germline lookup yields CDR1 SGHRS and CDR2 YFSETQ. DNA for the CDR3: TGCGCCAGCAGCGGGGACCTTCGCACGCAGTATTTT. It translates to CASSGDLRTQYF.

CDR3 region: CASTPEGIRTDTQYF. DNA for the CDR3: TGTGCCAGTACCCCCGAGGGGATACGCACAGATACGCAGTATTTT. The chain carries TRBV19 and TRBJ2-3; the D call may be TRBD1 or TRBD2 (5 bases each). Trimming left V 7 bases short and J 1 base short, with 15 bases between. Germline V lookup: CDR1 LNHDA, CDR2 SQIVND (reference sequence). The CDR3 totals 15 residues.

The genes are TRBV13 and TRBJ2-7, with 9 bases lining up with TRBD1. Trimming at V came to 5 bases and at J to 3 bases, leaving 8 bases not matched to a gene. CDR3 length: 15 residues. Germline V lookup: CDR1 PRHDT, CDR2 FYEKMQ (reference sequence). For the CDR3, the DNA is TGTGCCAGCAGCGCCTACGGGACAGGGAACTACGAGCAGTACTTC. Translated: CASSAYGTGNYEQYF.

The chain links TRBV7-9 to TRBJ2-3; 7 nucleotides line up with TRBD1. The germline V gene has CDR1 SEHNR and CDR2 FQNEAQ (reference sequence). This CDR3 has 16 amino acids. The V and J ends lost 5 bases and 0 bases, in that order; junction bases with no gene match: 8. CDR3 residues: CASSPTGAQSTDTQYF. Here the CDR3 DNA reads TGTGCCAGCAGCCCCACAGGGGCCCAGAGCACAGATACGCAGTATTTT.

This chain links TRBV9 with TRBJ2-6; D gene ambiguous. Trimming stripped 7 bases from V and 1 base from J, with 6 bases between. Germline CDR1 reads SGDLS; CDR2 reads YYNGEE. The CDR3 sequence is 13 residues long. The CDR3 sequence: CASEESGANVLTF. DNA for the CDR3: TGTGCCAGCGAGGAATCTGGGGCCAACGTCCTGACTTTC.

This chain joins TRBV11-1 and TRBJ2-7; D may correspond to TRBD1 or TRBD2 (5 bases each). Looked up from germline, CDR1 is SGHAT and CDR2 is FQDESV (reference sequence). V lost 3 bases, J lost 0 bases, and 9 bases lay in between. The CDR3 is 14 amino acids. CDR3 sequence reads: CASSLYGASYEQYF. The CDR3 DNA is TGTGCCAGCAGCTTGTACGGGGCCTCCTACGAGCAGTACTTC.

This chain joins TRBV19 and TRBJ1-1; D gene ambiguous. The germline gives CDR1 LNHDA, CDR2 SQIVND (reference sequence). V dropped 5 bases and J dropped 6 bases, with 19 bases sitting between them. CDR3 length equals 15 residues. The CDR3 DNA follows: TGTGCCAGTAGTCTCCTTGCCGGTATGTGGGCTGAAGCTTTCTTT. Its protein product is CASSLLAGMWAEAFF.

This clone was picked up one time. The chain carries TRBV6-1 and TRBJ2-7, with 9 positions matching TRBD1. The CDR3 covers 16 residues. Trimming took 4 bases from V and 3 from J; bases not matched to a gene: 10. The germline gives CDR1 MNHNS, CDR2 SASEGT. The DNA for the CDR3 is TGTGCCAGCAGTGGCCCGCGGGACAGGGTTTTCTACGAGCAGTACTTC. Protein product: CASSGPRDRVFYEQYF.

The chain links TRBV6-5 to TRBJ2-7, with TRBD1 matching 7 bases. J lost 2 bases, V lost 6 bases, and 7 bases had no gene match. Germline V gene data show CDR1 as MNHEY and CDR2 as SVGAGI. CDR3 length: 14 amino acids. This CDR3 is CASSETGIPYEQYF. CDR3 coding DNA: TGTGCCAGCAGCGAGACAGGGATCCCCTACGAGCAGTACTTC.

This clone turned up a few times. The chain uses TRBV9 and TRBJ2-1, with 7 bases matching TRBD2. Germline CDR1 is SGDLS and CDR2 is YYNGEE. Trimming at V came to 4 bases and at J to 8 bases, leaving 15 bases not matched to a gene. The CDR3 contains 16 residues. The CDR3 protein is CASSLRAGVNGDEQFF. The DNA of the CDR3 is TGTGCCAGCAGCCTTCGGGCGGGAGTGAATGGTGATGAGCAGTTCTTC. Complete variable domain (other parts from reference TRBV9 and TRBJ2-1): DSGVTQTPKHLITATGQRVTLRCSPRSGDLSVYWYQQSLDQGLQFLIQYYNGEERAKGNILERFSAQQFPDLHSELNLSSLELGDSALYFCASSLRAGVNGDEQFFGPGTRLTVL.

The chain is built from TRBV27 and TRBJ2-1, with D perhaps matching TRBD2 (6 bases). The CDR3 spans 15 residues. With 2 bases removed from V and 6 bases from J, the gap between germline ends came to 14 bases. The germline CDR1 and CDR2 sequences are MNHEY and SMNVEV (reference sequence). The CDR3 here is CASSLGLGGGNEQFF. The CDR3 DNA sequence: TGTGCCAGCAGTTTAGGCCTTGGGGGAGGCAATGAGCAGTTCTTC.

The chain is built from TRBV4-1 and TRBJ1-6, with TRBD1 as a possible D gene (6 bases). Germline V gene sequence: CDR1 MGHRA, CDR2 YSYEKL. V lost 2 bases, J lost 0 bases, and 11 bases lay in between. The CDR3 sequence is 17 residues long. CDR3 sequence (DNA): TGCGCCAGCAGCCAACGGACAGAGAGCTCCTATAATTCACCCCTCCACTTT. Protein: CASSQRTESSYNSPLHF.

V is TRBV15 and J is TRBJ2-3; 9 positions match TRBD1. Germline CDR1 LNHNV, CDR2 YYDKDF (reference sequence). The CDR3 consists of 15 residues. V was pared by 4 bases and J by 6 bases, with 8 bases of the junction left unmatched. The DNA for the CDR3 is TGTGCCACCAGCACGGGACAGGGAATAAAGGATACGCAGTATTTT. As protein: CATSTGQGIKDTQYF.

This clone showed up just once. The chain joins TRBV6-4 to TRBJ2-7; D is possibly TRBD2 (5 bases). This CDR3 comprises 12 residues. V lost 10 bases to trimming and J lost 5 bases, with 15 bases between them. Looked up from germline, CDR1 is MRHNA and CDR2 is SNTAGT. CDR3 DNA: TGTGCCACCCCGGGAAGGGTTCACGAGCAGTACTTC. As protein: CATPGRVHEQYF.

J is TRBJ2-7 and V is TRBV7-9, with 7 positions matching TRBD2. Germline assignment: CDR1 SEHNR and CDR2 FQNEAQ (reference sequence). CDR3 length: 15 amino acids. Trimming took 0 bases from V and 3 from J; bases not matched to a gene: 5. This CDR3 reads CASSLAGGLNYEQYF. CDR3 nucleotide sequence: TGTGCCAGCAGCTTAGCCGGGGGGTTGAACTACGAGCAGTACTTC.